This T cell receptor beta chain was obtained from a study of beta chain features in type 1 diabetes. Study-level points and caveats: TCRB CDR3s were moderately but significantly shorter in Type 1 diabetes patients in all four CD4+ subsets.

The authors reverse transcribed all of the isolated RNA, so sequencing captured expressed TCRB transcripts. Measured with immunoSEQ multiplex PCR; TCRdb has only the in-frame clones, and not every one. The table includes 500,000 to 850,000 clones, over 12% detected once. This clone was detected a few times. What it recognizes is unknown. Other nucleotide sequences in the sample specify the same CDR3. V shed 3 bases and J shed 2 bases, with 5 bases lying between them. CDR1 and CDR2 (germline): SGDLS, YYNGEE. CDR3 length: 12 amino acids. The sequence was collected from a man between 18 and 29 years old with type 1 diabetes. The specimen sequenced was naive CD4+ T cells from blood. V gene TRBV9 combines with J gene TRBJ2-5; D not certain. The CDR3 loop is CASSAGQETQYF. In DNA form, the CDR3 reads TGTGCCAGCAGCGCAGGTCAAGAGACCCAGTACTTC.